Listed here are 21 T cell receptor beta chains from one sample, sequenced in a study of blood T cell repertoires in COVID-19. The table came from immunoSEQ multiplex PCR; TCRdb's copy has only in-frame clones and leaves some out. The table lists 250,000 or so clones, around 90% of them singletons. Sequencing was carried out using PBMCs or T cells enriched from blood (not recorded which). The receptors stem from a woman under 40 with acute COVID-19.

This chain uses TRBV5-1 with TRBJ1-1, with no clear D. V dropped 2 bases and J dropped 1 base, with 12 bases sitting between them. The CDR3 has 15 residues. Looked up from germline, CDR1 is SGHRS and CDR2 is YFSETQ. The CDR3 loop is CASSFIPDKNTEAFF. CDR3 nucleotides: TGCGCCAGCAGCTTTATTCCCGACAAGAACACTGAAGCTTTCTTT.

The rearrangement links TRBV28 to TRBJ2-1; TRBD2 matches at 7 bases. Germline lookup yields CDR1 MDHEN and CDR2 SYDVKM. CDR3 length equals 18 residues. V trimming: 2 bases; J trimming: 0 bases; junction bases outside the gene matches: 10. The CDR3 DNA is TGTGCCAGCAGTTTAGGCGGGGGAACTGTTACCTCCTACAATGAGCAGTTCTTC. Protein sequence: CASSLGGGTVTSYNEQFF.

The V gene is TRBV28, the J gene TRBJ1-1, with D uncertain. The germline V and J ends were trimmed by 8 bases and 6 bases, with 10 bases remaining between them. Per the germline V gene, CDR1 is MDHEN and CDR2 is SYDVKM. CDR3 length: 11 amino acids. The CDR3 region has the DNA TGTGCCAGCCAGTTAAATTCTGAAGCTTTCTTT. It specifies CASQLNSEAFF.

This rearrangement joins TRBV6-5 to TRBJ2-1; 12 bases agree with TRBD1. CDR3 length: 14 amino acids. V dropped 5 bases and J dropped 7; count of bases not matched to a gene: 3. Germline V gives CDR1 MNHEY, CDR2 SVGAGI. The CDR3 sequence is CASSKGQGANEQFF. The CDR3 DNA is TGTGCCAGCAGTAAGGGACAGGGGGCGAATGAGCAGTTCTTC.

This chain uses TRBV2 with TRBJ2-2, with 7 bases identical to TRBD1. V lost 6 bases to trimming and J lost 7 bases; unmatched junction nucleotides: 5. Germline assignment: CDR1 SNHLY and CDR2 FYNNEI. This CDR3 is built from 13 residues. Here the CDR3 reads CASRARDSGELFF. Written as DNA, the CDR3 is TGTGCCAGCAGAGCTAGGGACAGCGGGGAGCTGTTTTTT.

This rearrangement joins TRBV9 to TRBJ2-3, with TRBD2 matching 8 bases. Germline assignment: CDR1 SGDLS and CDR2 YYNGEE. The CDR3 runs 14 residues. J lost 4 bases, V lost 4 bases, and 5 bases had no gene match. CDR3 sequence (DNA): TGTGCCAGCAGCCTTAGCGGGAACGCAGATACGCAGTATTTT. Translated: CASSLSGNADTQYF.

The CDR3 DNA reads as TGTGCCAGTATAGACAGAGATGTTGGCTACACCTTC. Residues: CASIDRDVGYTF. V gene TRBV19 combines with J gene TRBJ1-2, with D maybe TRBD1 (5 bases). CDR1 and CDR2 from the germline V gene are LNHDA and SQIVND (reference sequence). The V end lost 7 bases, the J end lost 7 bases, and 13 bases lay between the germline ends. This CDR3 has 12 amino acids.

The chain combines TRBV30 with TRBJ2-1; D perhaps matches TRBD2 (6 bases). Trimming stripped 3 bases from V and 3 bases from J, with 18 bases between. Germline V gene sequence: CDR1 GTSNPN, CDR2 SVGIG (reference sequence). The CDR3 is made up of 16 amino acids. The CDR3 bases are TGTGCCTGGAGAGGATGGGACTTCGCCTTCTACAATGAGCAGTTCTTC. Residues: CAWRGWDFAFYNEQFF.

This chain uses TRBV29-1 with TRBJ2-2; TRBD1 agrees at 8 bases. J lost 7 bases, V lost 3 bases, and 10 bases had no gene match. Germline CDR1 and CDR2: SQVTM and ANQGSEA. The CDR3 is made up of 15 amino acids. DNA for the CDR3: TGCAGCGTTGATTTTAGTCAGGGGGCAGGCGGGGAGCTGTTTTTT. This translates into CSVDFSQGAGGELFF.

With respect to this clone: Other DNA sequences in this sample translate to the same CDR3. The V and J genes are TRBV18 and TRBJ1-2, with a weak D call TRBD1 (5 bases). Trimming stripped 4 bases from V and 6 bases from J, with 12 bases between. This CDR3 region has 13 residues. CDR1 is KGHSH and CDR2 is LQKENI in the germline V gene. CDR3 bases: TGTGCCAGCTCACTAGGACAAGGCGATGGCTACACCTTC. As protein: CASSLGQGDGYTF.

The rearrangement uses TRBV28 and TRBJ2-7, with D possibly matching TRBD2 (5 bases). Germline loops: CDR1 MDHEN, CDR2 SYDVKM. This CDR3 spans 15 amino acids. Trimming took 5 bases from V and 2 from J, leaving 16 bases between them. The CDR3 protein is CASSLPVSAAYEQYF. DNA for the CDR3: TGTGCCAGCAGTCTACCGGTTAGCGCCGCCTACGAGCAGTACTTC.

The chain has TRBV19 and TRBJ2-7; 9 bases are shared with TRBD1. From germline, CDR1 is LNHDA and CDR2 SQIVND (reference sequence). With V trimmed by 6 bases and J by 2 bases, 5 bases remained unmatched. The CDR3 totals 14 residues. CDR3 bases: TGTGCCAGTAGGCCGGGACAGGGCACCTACGAGCAGTACTTC. This sequence encodes CASRPGQGTYEQYF.

This chain uses TRBV6-5 with TRBJ2-7, with D perhaps matching TRBD2 (6 bases). This CDR3 comprises 14 residues. The V and J ends lost 5 bases and 2 bases respectively, with 13 bases between them. The germline gives CDR1 MNHEY, CDR2 SVGAGI. The CDR3 protein is CASSTDYRAYEQYF. CDR3 sequence (DNA): TGTGCCAGCAGTACGGACTACCGAGCCTACGAGCAGTACTTC.

The V and J genes are TRBV7-9 and TRBJ2-5; the D gene is possibly TRBD1 (8 bases). The CDR3 is 15 residues long. Deletions cut 7 bases from V and 5 bases from J, with 20 bases between. Per germline, CDR1 SEHNR and CDR2 FQNEAQ (reference sequence). The CDR3 loop is CASKQGGGLFETQYF. DNA for the CDR3: TGTGCCAGCAAACAGGGGGGGGGCTTGTTTGAGACCCAGTACTTC. Filled out from reference TRBV7-9 and TRBJ2-5, the complete variable domain reads DTGVSQNPRHKITKRGQNVTFRCDPISEHNRLYWYRQTLGQGPEFLTYFQNEAQLEKSRLLSDRFSAERPKGSFSTLEIQRTEQGDSAMYLCASKQGGGLFETQYFGPGTRLLVL.

The chain recombines TRBV24-1 with TRBJ2-1, with a weak D call TRBD2 (6 bases). Germline loops: CDR1 KGHDR, CDR2 SFDVKD. V dropped 5 bases and J dropped 6 bases, with 13 bases sitting between them. The length of the CDR3 is 14 residues. The CDR3 DNA reads as TGTGCCACCAGTGGGACTACGGTAGGCAATGAGCAGTTCTTC. Translation: CATSGTTVGNEQFF.

The CDR3 DNA is TGCGCCAGCAGCCAGGGACAGGGATCAGGCGGCAATCAGCCCCAGCATTTT. It translates to CASSQGQGSGGNQPQHF. The chain has TRBV4-1 and TRBJ1-5, with TRBD1 matching over 9 bases. This CDR3 contains 17 residues. V lost 3 bases, J lost 2 bases, and 8 bases stayed unmatched. Looked up from germline, CDR1 is MGHRA and CDR2 is YSYEKL.

This clone has only one observation. The chain employs TRBV27 and TRBJ2-2; TRBD1 matches at 10 bases. Germline V gene data show CDR1 as MNHEY and CDR2 as SMNVEV (reference sequence). This CDR3 region has 15 residues. Losses at the gene ends were 6 bases for V and 7 bases for J; bases not matched to a gene: 8. CDR3 residues: CASRAGTGVFGELFF. CDR3 nucleotides: TGTGCCAGCAGGGCCGGGACAGGGGTTTTCGGGGAGCTGTTTTTT.

The chain links TRBV6-5 to TRBJ1-3, with D unresolved. This CDR3 has 13 amino acids. Germline assignment: CDR1 MNHEY and CDR2 SVGAGI. The CDR3 bases are TGTCGCAGCTCAGGAATCTCTGGAAACACCATATATTTT. Encoded protein: CRSSGISGNTIYF.

The J gene is TRBJ2-6, the V gene TRBV18, with TRBD1 matching over 8 bases. The germline gives CDR1 KGHSH, CDR2 LQKENI. J was trimmed by 4 bases and V by 3 bases; bases with no gene match: 5. The CDR3 loop spans 16 amino acids. CDR3 bases: TGTGCCAGCTCACCGACTCAGGGGGCAGGGGCCAACGTCCTGACTTTC. It codes for CASSPTQGAGANVLTF.

The V and J genes are TRBV19 and TRBJ1-5, with TRBD1 identical over 7 bases. V was pared by 8 bases and J by 6 bases, with 10 bases of the junction left unmatched. The CDR3 is made up of 14 amino acids. Germline V gene lookup returns CDR1 LNHDA and CDR2 SQIVND (reference sequence). Here the CDR3 DNA reads TGTGCCAGTCAGCAGATACAGGGGAGTCAGCCCCAGCATTTT. It encodes CASQQIQGSQPQHF.

A remark on this clone: The same CDR3 is also encoded by other DNA sequences in this sample. CDR3 residues: CASSQDSGYEQYF. The DNA for the CDR3 is TGTGCCAGCAGCCAAGATTCGGGGTACGAGCAGTACTTC. The chain joins TRBV3-1 (or the pseudogene TRBV3-2) to TRBJ2-7, with D maybe TRBD2 (5 bases). The V end was cut by 0 bases, the J end by 4 bases, with 7 bases between. Per germline, CDR1 LGHDT and CDR2 YNNKEL (reference sequence). The length of the CDR3 is 13 residues.